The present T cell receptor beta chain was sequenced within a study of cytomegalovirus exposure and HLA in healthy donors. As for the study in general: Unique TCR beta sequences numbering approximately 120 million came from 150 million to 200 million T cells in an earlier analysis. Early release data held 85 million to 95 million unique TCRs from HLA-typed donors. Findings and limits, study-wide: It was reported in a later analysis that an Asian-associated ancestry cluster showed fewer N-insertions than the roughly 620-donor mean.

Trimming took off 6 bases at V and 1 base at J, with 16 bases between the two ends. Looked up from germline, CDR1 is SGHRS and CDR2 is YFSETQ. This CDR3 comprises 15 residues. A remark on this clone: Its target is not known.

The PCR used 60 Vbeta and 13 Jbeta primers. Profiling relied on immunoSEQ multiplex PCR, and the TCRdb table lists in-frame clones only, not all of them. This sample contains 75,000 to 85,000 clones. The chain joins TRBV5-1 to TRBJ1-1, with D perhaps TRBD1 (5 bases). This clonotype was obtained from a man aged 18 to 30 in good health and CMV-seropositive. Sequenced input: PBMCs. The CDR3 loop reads CASNAGGTANTEAFF. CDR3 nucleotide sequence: TGCGCCAGCAACGCGGGAGGGACCGCGAACACTGAAGCTTTCTTT.